This T cell receptor (beta chain) originates from a study of T cells in Graves' hyperthyroidism and ophthalmopathy. Study findings and constraints: Most thyroid-expanded clonotypes above 0.001 were also found in blood.

Used for diagnoses were clinical symptoms, serum thyroxine and TRAb, thyroid ultrasound and orbital computed tomography. Fresh 10 ml peripheral blood yielded PBMCs. V was cut by 2 bases and J by 3 bases, with 17 bases left in between. The CDR3 loop spans 17 amino acids. The germline gives CDR1 MNHEY, CDR2 SMNVEV (reference sequence). With regard to this clonotype: Its antigen is not known.

Amplification of TCR beta CDR3 regions was performed using RNA transcripts as template. First-round RT-PCR with HTBI primers amplified the TCR CDR3 region. MiXCR, applied by TCRdb to the multiplex PCR reads, yields one record per CDR3 protein. The sample records over 500,000 distinct CDR3 sequences, around 16% being singletons. The chain couples TRBV27 to TRBJ2-4; tentative D call: TRBD1 (5 bases). The sequence was obtained from a young woman with Graves' ophthalmopathy. Material: blood. In DNA, the CDR3 is TGTGCCAGCAGTTTACATCCTCCGACAGAAAACAAAAACATTCAGTACTTC. Translating it yields CASSLHPPTENKNIQYF.